Sequencing of this TCR beta chain was carried out in a study of blood T cells in healthy people across ages. The study's findings and limits: Age advanced and TCR beta diversity per million T cells fell, roughly linearly.

Russia was home to the donors, healthy Caucasian individuals aged roughly 6 to 100. A J-beta primer mix and a sample-barcoded 5' primer were used in a second PCR of about 7 to 12 cycles. Through a template-switch adaptor with 12 random nucleotides, each cDNA molecule received a tag. TCRdb ran MiXCR on the 5' RACE reads and lists one entry per CDR3 protein. The data contain about 1 million distinct CDR3 sequences, roughly 45% of them singletons. V lost 4 bases to trimming and J lost 9 bases; unmatched junction nucleotides: 5. Germline V gives CDR1 MDHEN, CDR2 SYDVKM. There are 13 residues in the CDR3. With regard to this clonotype: Its antigen is not known.

The chain has TRBV28 and TRBJ2-3, with 9 bases identical to TRBD1. This sequence was found in a woman aged 60-75 years in good health. The source material was blood. The CDR3 bases are TGTGCCAGCAGTTCCCCGGGACAGGGCACGCAGTATTTT. Residues: CASSSPGQGTQYF.